This T cell receptor beta chain was sequenced during a study of identical twins. Points from the study as a whole: Zero-insertion analyses could be partly confounded by invariant MAIT and iNKT cells. Twin pairs' shared out-of-frame alpha sequences were enriched in low generation probability.

TCRdb ran MiXCR on the 5' RACE reads and lists one entry per CDR3 protein. Here the sample spans fewer than 250,000 distinct CDR3 sequences, roughly 7% being singletons. As to this clonotype: The target antigen is unknown.

The germline gives CDR1 SGHDT, CDR2 YYEEEE. The CDR3 runs 16 residues. Trimming cost V 3 bases and J 4 bases; bases outside gene matches: 10. The same sample was also used in a study of yellow fever vaccine responses in identical twins.

The V and J genes are TRBV5-6 and TRBJ2-5; TRBD2 matches 9 bases. Specimen: memory (CD45RO+) T cells sorted from blood. The clonotype was recovered from a woman aged 18-30 years in good health. As DNA, the CDR3 is TGTGCCAGCAGCTCTGAACAACCGGGACTAGCAGAGACCCAGTACTTC. Protein sequence: CASSSEQPGLAETQYF.